These 28 T cell receptor beta chains share one sample of origin, sequenced in a study of Graves' ophthalmopathy and Graves' hyperthyroidism. From RNA, the CDR3 regions of TCR beta chains were amplified and sequenced. An initial RT-PCR round employing HTBI primers preceded a second-round multiplex PCR. Each CDR3 protein is one row after TCRdb ran MiXCR on the multiplex PCR reads. Among 600,000 to 700,000 distinct CDR3 sequences listed, 35% to 50% were seen once. Material: peripheral blood. The receptor source for this set is an adult man with Graves' ophthalmopathy.

This clonotype was counted once. This chain joins TRBV29-1 and TRBJ2-5; TRBD2 agrees at 8 bases. Looked up from germline, CDR1 is SQVTM and CDR2 is ANQGSEA. V lost 8 bases, J lost 5 bases, and 13 bases stayed unmatched. This CDR3 is built from 14 residues. In DNA, the CDR3 is TGCAGCTCCGCGGGGGCGGGGGGTAGTGAGACCCAGTACTTC. Translated, it gives CSSAGAGGSETQYF.

To note about this clonotype: The junction departs from germline at one end; a sequencing error may be responsible. The V call is TRBV5-1, the J call TRBJ2-5; perhaps D is TRBD1 or TRBD2 (5 bases each). The germline V gene has CDR1 SGHRS and CDR2 YFSETQ. This CDR3 contains 14 residues. The CDR3 bases are TGCGCCAGCAGCTTTGGGGGAGCTGGTGAGACCCAGCACTTC. The encoded protein is CASSFGGAGETQHF.

The chain employs TRBV15 and TRBJ2-7; 8 bases fit TRBD2. V dropped 3 bases and J dropped 4; count of bases not matched to a gene: 8. This CDR3 spans 15 amino acids. The V gene's germline CDR1 is LNHNV and CDR2 YYDKDF (reference sequence). The chain's CDR3 is CATSSAIAGRYEQYF. In DNA, the CDR3 is TGTGCCACCAGCAGTGCTATAGCGGGAAGGTACGAGCAGTACTTC.

In its sample, this clonotype was seen a few times. CDR3: CASSYSIAPQETQYF. The CDR3, as DNA: TGTGCCAGCAGTTACTCGATAGCGCCACAAGAGACCCAGTACTTC. The V gene is TRBV12-3 or TRBV12-4, the J gene TRBJ2-5; D might be TRBD2 (5 bases). Trimming pared 4 bases from V and 2 bases from J, leaving 14 bases between. The CDR3 runs to 15 residues.

This clonotype was recorded at least ten times. V gene TRBV10-3 combines with J gene TRBJ1-2; no clear D. V lost 0 bases and J lost 0, with 8 bases in between. The CDR3 loop spans 15 amino acids. Germline CDR1 is ENHRY and CDR2 is SYGVKD. CDR3: CAISESNAPNYGYTF. CDR3 DNA sequence: TGTGCCATCAGTGAGTCGAACGCGCCTAACTATGGCTACACCTTC.

The rearrangement links TRBV11-2 to TRBJ1-2; 8 bases fit TRBD1. Trimming cost V 5 bases and J 5 bases; bases outside gene matches: 13. There are 16 residues in the CDR3. Germline CDR1 SGHAT, CDR2 FQNNGV. The CDR3 reads CASSPITRTGLYGYTF. The CDR3 coding sequence is TGTGCCAGCAGCCCCATAACACGGACAGGGTTATATGGCTACACCTTC. The full variable domain, its missing parts supplied by reference TRBV11-2 and TRBJ1-2, is EAGVAQSPRYKIIEKRQSVAFWCNPISGHATLYWYQQILGQGPKLLIQFQNNGVVDDSQLPKDRFSAERLKGVDSTLKIQPAKLEDSAVYLCASSPITRTGLYGYTFGSGTRLTVV.

About this clonotype: The junction shows a germline mismatch at one end, possibly a read error. The rearrangement links TRBV12-3 or TRBV12-4 to TRBJ1-4, with 11 bases that match TRBD1. The CDR3 runs 18 residues. The CDR3 reads CASSPRDRGASANEKLFF. The CDR3 DNA is TGCGCCAGCAGCCCAAGGGACAGGGGGGCTTCGGCTAATGAAAAACTGTTTTTT.

About this clonotype: An end of the junction differs from the germline gene, which may be a read error. The chain has TRBV7-2 and TRBJ2-7, with D uncertain. The germline V gene has CDR1 SGHTA and CDR2 FQGNSA. This CDR3 has 13 amino acids. In DNA form, the CDR3 reads TGCGCCAGCAGCTGGAATAGCAGCTACGAGCAGTACTTC. Residues: CASSWNSSYEQYF.

V and J are TRBV29-1 and TRBJ1-2, with 9 bases fitting TRBD1. V lost 7 bases to trimming and J lost 12 bases; unmatched junction nucleotides: 3. Looked up from germline, CDR1 is SQVTM and CDR2 is ANQGSEA. This CDR3 comprises 9 residues. CDR3 DNA: TGCAGCGGCACAGGGGGCAACACCTTC. Translated: CSGTGGNTF.

Concerning this clonotype: At one of its ends the junction is not consistent with the germline gene, which may arise from a read error. The CDR3 loop reads CASRPKTVANTGELFF. The DNA for the CDR3 is TGCGCCAGCAGACCAAAGACGGTAGCGAACACCGGGGAGCTGTTTTTT. This chain connects TRBV7-3 to TRBJ2-2; D is undetermined. This CDR3 comprises 16 residues. From germline, CDR1 is SGHTA and CDR2 FQGTGA.

The V gene is TRBV11-1, the J gene TRBJ2-7; tentatively, D is TRBD1 or TRBD2 (5 bases each). The end of the DNA fits TRBJ2-1 better, so the J call may be wrong. Germline V gives CDR1 SGHAT, CDR2 FQDESV (reference sequence). The CDR3 extends over 12 amino acids. The CDR3 nucleotides are TGTGCCAGCAGCTTATGGGGGAATGAGCAGTTCTTC. It yields the protein CASSLWGNEQFF.

This clonotype was seen ten or more times. The chain joins TRBV19 to TRBJ1-1, with TRBD1 as a possible D gene (6 bases). This CDR3 comprises 15 residues. The V and J ends lost 3 bases and 7 bases respectively, with 18 bases between them. In germline, CDR1 is LNHDA, CDR2 SQIVND (reference sequence). CDR3 protein: CASSIAHTGQVEAFF. Written as DNA, the CDR3 is TGTGCCAGTAGTATCGCCCACACAGGGCAGGTTGAAGCTTTCTTT.

This clonotype was found once. V gene TRBV29-1 combines with J gene TRBJ1-3, with 7 bases fitting TRBD1. This CDR3 contains 18 residues. V gave up 3 bases and J gave up 8 bases; unmatched junction bases: 22. Germline CDR1 SQVTM, CDR2 ANQGSEA. CDR3: CSVDILGQETHYGYTIYF. Here the CDR3 DNA reads TGCAGCGTTGACATCCTCGGACAGGAAACTCACTATGGCTACACCATATATTTT. Supplemented by reference TRBV29-1 and TRBJ1-3, the full variable domain reads SAVISQKPSRDICQRGTSLTIQCQVDSQVTMMFWYRQQPGQSLTLIATANQGSEATYESGFVIDKFPISRPNLTFSTLTVSNMSPEDSSIYLCSVDILGQETHYGYTIYFGEGSWLTVV.

This clonotype was counted many times. This chain links TRBV29-1 with TRBJ1-5; D is uncertain. Trimming shortened V by 3 bases and J by 2 bases, and 8 bases separated the two germline ends. This CDR3 is built from 13 residues. Germline values: CDR1 SQVTM, CDR2 ANQGSEA. DNA of the CDR3: TGCAGCGTTGAGACTGGGGGCAATCAGCCCCAGCATTTT. Protein: CSVETGGNQPQHF.

This clonotype was counted at least ten times. V gene TRBV4-1 combines with J gene TRBJ2-5, with D perhaps being TRBD1 or TRBD2 (5 bases each). V lost 0 bases, J lost 2 bases, and 10 bases lay in between. The CDR3 has 15 amino acids. The germline V gene has CDR1 MGHRA and CDR2 YSYEKL. The CDR3 sequence is CASSQDGAPQETQYF. The CDR3 DNA is TGCGCCAGCAGCCAAGACGGGGCGCCGCAAGAGACCCAGTACTTC.

This clonotype was seen once. This CDR3 fails to terminate in the conserved phenylalanine or tryptophan, so it likely reflects a read error. It is unclear where the CDR3 begins or ends on the DNA, so no DNA is shown, and the CDR3 is as TCRdb lists it. The chain uses TRBV20-1 and TRBJ1-6; TRBD1, as called in the table, went unchecked against the DNA. Counting both end residues, the CDR3 totals 9 amino acids. Germline V gives CDR1 DFQATT, CDR2 SNEGSKA (reference sequence). CDR3 amino acids: CSAIDRANY.

Many counts were recorded for this clonotype. The rearrangement links TRBV7-3 to TRBJ2-2; the D gene is possibly TRBD2 (5 bases). The CDR3 spans 16 residues. The germline V gene has CDR1 SGHTA and CDR2 FQGTGA. With 2 bases removed from V and 0 bases from J, the gap between germline ends came to 10 bases. This CDR3 reads CASSLGSGTNTGELFF. CDR3 nucleotide sequence: TGTGCCAGCAGCTTAGGAAGCGGAACGAACACCGGGGAGCTGTTTTTT. Combining the CDR3 with reference TRBV7-3 and TRBJ2-2 gives the whole variable domain GAGVSQTPSNKVTEKGKYVELRCDPISGHTALYWYRQSLGQGPEFLIYFQGTGAADDSGLPNDRFFAVRPEGSVSTLKIQRTERGDSAVYLCASSLGSGTNTGELFFGEGSRLTVL.

This clonotype occurred a few times. This chain uses TRBV7-2 with TRBJ1-3, with 9 bases identical to TRBD1. The V gene's germline CDR1 is SGHTA and CDR2 FQGNSA. The CDR3 totals 15 residues. The ends lost 5 bases at V and 2 bases at J; junction bases unmatched: 4. CDR3: CASSQGQGPGNTIYF. Here the CDR3 DNA reads TGTGCCAGCAGCCAAGGACAGGGGCCTGGAAACACCATATATTTT.

This clonotype was detected ten times or more. V and J are TRBV4-3 and TRBJ1-5, with D possibly matching TRBD1 (6 bases). In germline, CDR1 is LGHNA, CDR2 YSLEER. The CDR3 spans 13 residues. V lost 2 bases and J 10 bases, leaving 12 bases between the germline ends. CDR3 sequence reads: CASSQRPGVPQHF. The CDR3 coding sequence is TGCGCCAGCAGCCAAAGGCCAGGGGTACCCCAGCATTTT.

At least ten counts were recorded for this clonotype. The chain has TRBV20-1 and TRBJ1-2; D is unclear. Trimming stripped 0 bases from V and 7 bases from J, with 18 bases between. The CDR3 is 15 amino acids. Per the germline V gene, CDR1 is DFQATT and CDR2 is SNEGSKA (reference sequence). The CDR3 nucleotides read TGCAGTGCTAGAGATCCCGAGGCTGGGGAGAGTGGCTACACCTTC. Translating it yields CSARDPEAGESGYTF.

The rearrangement uses TRBV29-1 and TRBJ1-5; TRBD1 might be the D (5 bases). Germline V gene sequence: CDR1 SQVTM, CDR2 ANQGSEA. The CDR3 loop spans 13 amino acids. With 8 bases removed from V and 0 bases from J, the gap between germline ends came to 11 bases. CDR3 protein: CSSPGGSNQPQHF. Here the CDR3 DNA reads TGCAGCTCACCCGGGGGTAGCAATCAGCCCCAGCATTTT.

The chain joins TRBV7-3 to TRBJ1-5; TRBD1 aligns across 10 bases. The CDR3 loop spans 16 amino acids. The trim removed 3 bases at V and 2 bases at J, leaving 4 bases unmatched. CDR1 is SGHTA and CDR2 is FQGTGA in the germline V gene. DNA for the CDR3: TGTGCCAGCAGCTTTGGGACAGGGGATGGCAATCAGCCCCAGCATTTT. Its protein product is CASSFGTGDGNQPQHF.

The chain is built from TRBV24-1 and TRBJ1-2; D gene unclear. V was cut by 12 bases and J by 3 bases, with 16 bases left in between. Germline loops: CDR1 KGHDR, CDR2 SFDVKD. The length of the CDR3 is 13 residues. The CDR3 sequence is CAWSARLDYGYTF. CDR3 in DNA: TGTGCCTGGTCCGCCCGGCTAGACTATGGCTACACCTTC.

The chain is built from TRBV12-3 or TRBV12-4 and TRBJ1-1; tentatively, D is TRBD1 (6 bases). The CDR3 is made up of 16 amino acids. V was clipped by 3 bases and J by 4 bases, with 18 bases between them. CDR3 loop: CASSLSKAGVSTEAFF. The DNA for the CDR3 is TGTGCCAGCAGTTTGTCTAAGGCAGGGGTTAGCACTGAAGCTTTCTTT.

This clonotype was recorded many times. CDR3 DNA: TGTGCCATCAGGTTTGAGGACTCCTACGAGCAGTACTTC. Residues: CAIRFEDSYEQYF. J is TRBJ2-7 and V is TRBV10-3; D is ambiguous. Germline V gene sequence: CDR1 ENHRY, CDR2 SYGVKD. V was shortened by 6 bases and J by 0 bases, with 9 bases between the two germline ends. CDR3 size: 13 residues.

This clonotype was found many times. The genes are TRBV4-1 and TRBJ1-2; tentative D call: TRBD1 (5 bases). The CDR3 is 16 amino acids. Germline loops: CDR1 MGHRA, CDR2 YSYEKL. V lost 1 base, J lost 4 bases, and 16 bases lay in between. The CDR3 here is CASSQVRQGRSYGYTF. The CDR3 DNA reads TGCGCCAGCAGCCAAGTCCGGCAGGGCAGGAGCTATGGCTACACCTTC.

This clonotype was found many times. This chain links TRBV20-1 with TRBJ1-1, with TRBD1 as a possible D gene (5 bases). CDR1 and CDR2 (germline): DFQATT, SNEGSKA (reference sequence). There are 14 residues in the CDR3. Trimming took 3 bases from V and 1 from J, leaving 12 bases between them. CDR3 coding DNA: TGCAGTGCTAGTCAGAGGGGCAGGAACACTGAAGCTTTCTTT. Translating it yields CSASQRGRNTEAFF.

This clonotype was found many times. The chain couples TRBV19 to TRBJ1-1, with D maybe TRBD1 (5 bases). This CDR3 is built from 14 residues. With 3 bases removed from V and 4 bases from J, the gap between germline ends came to 12 bases. The V gene's germline CDR1 is LNHDA and CDR2 SQIVND (reference sequence). The CDR3 here is CASSITGRGTEAFF. In DNA form, the CDR3 reads TGTGCCAGTAGTATTACTGGGAGGGGCACTGAAGCTTTCTTT.